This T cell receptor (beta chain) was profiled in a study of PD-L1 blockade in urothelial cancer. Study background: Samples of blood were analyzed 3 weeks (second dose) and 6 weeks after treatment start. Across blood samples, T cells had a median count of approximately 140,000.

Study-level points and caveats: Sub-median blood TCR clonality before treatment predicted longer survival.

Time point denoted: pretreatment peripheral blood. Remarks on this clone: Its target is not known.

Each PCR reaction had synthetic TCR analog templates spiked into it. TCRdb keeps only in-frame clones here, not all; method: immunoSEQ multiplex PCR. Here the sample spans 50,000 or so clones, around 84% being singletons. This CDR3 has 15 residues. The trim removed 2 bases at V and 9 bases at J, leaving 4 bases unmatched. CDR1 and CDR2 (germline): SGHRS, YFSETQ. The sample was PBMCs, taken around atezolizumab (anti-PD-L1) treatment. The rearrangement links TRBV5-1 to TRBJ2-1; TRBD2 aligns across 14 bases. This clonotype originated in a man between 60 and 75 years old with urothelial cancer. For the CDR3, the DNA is TGCGCCAGCAGCTTTGCGGGACTAGCGGGAGTTGAGCAGTTCTTC. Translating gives CASSFAGLAGVEQFF.